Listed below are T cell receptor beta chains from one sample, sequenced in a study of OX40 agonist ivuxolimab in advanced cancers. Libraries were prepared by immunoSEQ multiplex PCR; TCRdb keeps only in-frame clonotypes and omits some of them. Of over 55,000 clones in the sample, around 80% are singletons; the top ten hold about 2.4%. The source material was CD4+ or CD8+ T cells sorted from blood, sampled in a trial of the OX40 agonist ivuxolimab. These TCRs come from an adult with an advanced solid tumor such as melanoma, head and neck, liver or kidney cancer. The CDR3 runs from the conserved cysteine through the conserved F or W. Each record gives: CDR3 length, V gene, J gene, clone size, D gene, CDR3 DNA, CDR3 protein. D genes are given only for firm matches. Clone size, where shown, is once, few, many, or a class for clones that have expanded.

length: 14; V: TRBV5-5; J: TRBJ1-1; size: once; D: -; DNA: TGTGCCAGCAGCGCAGGTCCATGGAACACTGAAGCTTTCTTT; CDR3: CASSAGPWNTEAFF
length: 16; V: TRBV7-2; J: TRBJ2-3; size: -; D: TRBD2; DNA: TGTGCCAGCAGCCTACTAGCGGGTATTAGCACAGATACGCAGTATTTT; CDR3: CASSLLAGISTDTQYF
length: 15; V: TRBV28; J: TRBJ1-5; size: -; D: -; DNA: TGTGCCAGCAGTAACCCCCGGTCCGGGGTGGGGGCCCAGCATTTT; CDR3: CASSNPRSGVGAQHF
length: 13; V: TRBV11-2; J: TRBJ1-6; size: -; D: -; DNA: TGTGCCAGCAGCTTAGATCCCAATTCACCCCTCCACTTT; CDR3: CASSLDPNSPLHF
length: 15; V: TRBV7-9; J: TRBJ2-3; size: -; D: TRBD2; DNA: TGTGCCAGCAGCTCGCGGGAGAAGGGCACAGATACGCAGTATTTT; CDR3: CASSSREKGTDTQYF
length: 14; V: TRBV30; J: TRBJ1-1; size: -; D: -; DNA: TGTGCCTGCTTGAAACAGGTCGTAATCACTGAAGCTTTCTTT; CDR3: CACLKQVVITEAFF
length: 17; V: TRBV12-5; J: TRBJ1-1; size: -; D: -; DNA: TGTGCTAGTGGTTTGGTACCAGGACACCAACTGAACACTGAAGCTTTCTTT; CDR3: CASGLVPGHQLNTEAFF
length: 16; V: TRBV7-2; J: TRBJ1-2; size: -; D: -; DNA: TGTGCCAGCAGCTTAGCGCTAACGACCCTCGGAGAAGGCTACACCTTC; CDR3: CASSLALTTLGEGYTF
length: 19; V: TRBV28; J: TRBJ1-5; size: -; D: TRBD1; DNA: TGTGCCAGCAGTTTAAGTGGGACAGGGACGTTTTATAGCAATCAGCCCCAGCATTTT; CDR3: CASSLSGTGTFYSNQPQHF
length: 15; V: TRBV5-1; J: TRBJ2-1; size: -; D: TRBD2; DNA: TGCGCCAGCAGCTTGGGACTAGCGGGAGGGCTAGGGCAGTTCTTC; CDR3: CASSLGLAGGLGQFF
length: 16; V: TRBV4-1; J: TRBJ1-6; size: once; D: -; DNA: TGCGCCAGCAGCCAGTCCCTGGGGGCGGATAATTCACCCCTCCACTTT; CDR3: CASSQSLGADNSPLHF
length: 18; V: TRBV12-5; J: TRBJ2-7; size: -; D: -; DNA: TGTGCTAGTGGTTTGGTACGGTCCCAGGGGCTCTCGTCCTACGAGCAGTACTTC; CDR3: CASGLVRSQGLSSYEQYF